One TCR beta chain is described in this entry. The target of this receptor is not known. No much larger clonotype is one base removed from it; base qualities were not supplied. This sample stems from a study of T cell changes during pregnancy in multiple sclerosis (dated by TCRdb to 2018 to 2020). As for the study more broadly: Changes in the T cell repertoire over the course of pregnancy were examined in this study in women with multiple sclerosis.

V drops 2 bases and J drops 2 bases, leaving 7 bases in between. CDR1 is given as SNHLY and CDR2 as FYNNEI, both from the germline V gene. The CDR3, from cysteine to phenylalanine, totals 13 residues. Of the read, only the CDR3 DNA is kept; its 39 bases are in frame from base 1. Library preparation used the immunoSEQ multiplex PCR assay. TCRdb carries this immuneACCESS record with in-frame sequences only. Its versions omit some clonotypes, under half of them owing to an unresolved V gene in the studies checked, with the rest unexplained. For this sample there are around 80,000 clones; approximately 95% appear just once. The ten largest clones add up to approximately 0.92% of the sample.

Sequenced material: peripheral blood, taken in the second trimester of pregnancy. The clonotype originates from a female donor in good health, enrolled as a control in a pregnancy study. The rearrangement joined TRBV2 to TRBJ2-7, with no reliable assignment of the D segment. For the CDR3, the sequence is CASSELGPYEQYF. The nucleotide sequence is TGTGCCAGCAGTGAACTGGGCCCCTACGAGCAGTACTTC.